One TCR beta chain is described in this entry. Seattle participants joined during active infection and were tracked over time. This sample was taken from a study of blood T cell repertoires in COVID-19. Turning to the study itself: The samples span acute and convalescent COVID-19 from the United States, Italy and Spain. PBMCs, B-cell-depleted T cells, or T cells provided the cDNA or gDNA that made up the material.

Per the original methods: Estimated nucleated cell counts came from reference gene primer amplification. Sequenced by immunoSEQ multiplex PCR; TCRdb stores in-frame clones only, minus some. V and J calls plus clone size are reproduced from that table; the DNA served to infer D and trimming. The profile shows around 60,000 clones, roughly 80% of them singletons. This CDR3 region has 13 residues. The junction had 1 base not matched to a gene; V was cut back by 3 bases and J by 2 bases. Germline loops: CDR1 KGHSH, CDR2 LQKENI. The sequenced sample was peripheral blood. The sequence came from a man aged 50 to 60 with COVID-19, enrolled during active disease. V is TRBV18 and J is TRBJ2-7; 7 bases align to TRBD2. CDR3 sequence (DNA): TGTGCCAGCTCACCGCGGGAGACCTACGAGCAGTACTTC. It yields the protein CASSPRETYEQYF. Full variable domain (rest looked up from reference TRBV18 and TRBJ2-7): NAGVMQNPRHLVRRRGQEARLRCSPMKGHSHVYWYRQLPEEGLKFMVYLQKENIIDESGMPKERFSAEFPKEGPSILRIQQVVRGDSAAYFCASSPRETYEQYFGPGTRLTVT.